These T cell receptor beta chains were read from a single sample in a study of T cell responses to AZD1222 COVID-19 vaccine. Repertoires were generated with immunoSEQ multiplex PCR, while TCRdb's copy carries only in-frame clones and drops some. Of 150,000 to 200,000 clones in the sample, about 90% were seen once. The sample consisted of peripheral blood, taken on day 0 of MenACWY control vaccination. The receptors stem from an adult in good health. Each CDR3 is given with its conserved first and last residue. Each record gives: V gene, D gene, clone size, J gene, CDR3 DNA, CDR3 protein. D genes are given only for firm matches. Clone size is shown for a subset of rows, as once, few, many or a class of expanded clone.

>TRBV24-1|.|.|TRBJ1-2
TGTGCCACCACTTCCCTCACCAGGGTTGACTATGGCTACACCTTC
CATTSLTRVDYGYTF
>TRBV5-4|.|.|TRBJ1-2
TGTGCCAGCAGCTTGGTGTCGGGGAACGGCTACACCTTC
CASSLVSGNGYTF
>TRBV7-2|.|.|TRBJ2-1
TGTGCCAGCAGCGTCGGACAGGGAGGGACGTGGAATGAGCAGTTCTTC
CASSVGQGGTWNEQFF
>TRBV30|.|.|TRBJ2-5
TGTGCCTGGGAGAGAGGAACGGAGACCCAGTACTTC
CAWERGTETQYF
>TRBV9|TRBD1|.|TRBJ2-7
TGTGCCAGCAGCGTCCGGACAGGGGCTCCCTACGAGCAGTACTTC
CASSVRTGAPYEQYF
>TRBV7-9|.|.|TRBJ2-5
TGTGCCATGACGCACGAGTTGGGTTCCCAAGAGACCCAGTACTTC
CAMTHELGSQETQYF
>TRBV13|TRBD2|.|TRBJ2-7
TGTGCCAGCAGCTTAGGACTAGCGGGGAACTACGAGCAGTACTTC
CASSLGLAGNYEQYF
>TRBV30|.|.|TRBJ2-2
TGTGCCTGGAGACACCCGAACACCGGGGAGCTGTTTTTT
CAWRHPNTGELFF
>TRBV5-1|.|once|TRBJ1-1
TGCGCCAGCAGCGGAGGGGCGGACACTGAAGCTTTCTTT
CASSGGADTEAFF
>TRBV19|.|.|TRBJ1-1
TGTGCCAGTAGTGGGGAGACTGAAGCTTTCTTT
CASSGETEAFF
>TRBV5-4|.|.|TRBJ2-1
TGTGCCAGCAGCTTCGCAGGCAGCTACAATGAGCAGTTCTTC
CASSFAGSYNEQFF
>TRBV4-3|TRBD2|.|TRBJ2-3
TGCGCCAGCAGCCAAGGGACTAGCGGGGGCAGCACAGATACGCAGTATTTT
CASSQGTSGGSTDTQYF
>TRBV6-1|.|once|TRBJ1-2
TGTGCCAGCAGTGAAGGTCTGCCCTGGAGGGGCTACACCTTC
CASSEGLPWRGYTF
>TRBV5-4|TRBD1|.|TRBJ1-2
TGTGCCAGCAGCTTTCTCGGACAGGAGAGGGTAGGCACCTTC
CASSFLGQERVGTF
>TRBV30|.|once|TRBJ2-7
TGTGCCTGGAGAGACGGGGGCTACGAGCAGTACTTC
CAWRDGGYEQYF
>TRBV10-3|.|.|TRBJ2-4
TGTGCCATCAGTGAGTCAAGTGGAGGGAAAGGGGGCAAAAACATTCAGTACTTC
CAISESSGGKGGKNIQYF
>TRBV11-3|TRBD2|once|TRBJ2-1
TGTGCCAGCAGCTCCCGTTGGCCTAGCGGTATACCCTACAATGAGCAGTTCTTC
CASSSRWPSGIPYNEQFF
>TRBV12-3/TRBV12-4|TRBD1|.|TRBJ1-1
TGTGCCAGCAGTTTGATCGGGACAGGGGCTTTCTTT
CASSLIGTGAFF
>TRBV19|.|.|TRBJ2-3
TGTGCCAGTAGTATAGATACAGGGTACACAGATACGCAGTATTTT
CASSIDTGYTDTQYF
>TRBV7-3|TRBD1|.|TRBJ2-2
TGTGCCAGCAGATTGGGGACAGGGAACACCGGGGAGCTGTTTTTT
CASRLGTGNTGELFF
>TRBV28|.|.|TRBJ1-2
TGTGCCACCATAGCTTTAGACACCTTCTATGGCTACACCTTC
CATIALDTFYGYTF
>TRBV14|TRBD2|.|TRBJ2-2
TGTGCCAGCAGCCAAGTTCAGGGACTAGCCTACACCGGGGAGCTGTTTTTT
CASSQVQGLAYTGELFF
>TRBV7-2|TRBD1|.|TRBJ1-1
TGTGCCAGCAGCTCGAACAGGGGACAACTTTTTATACCCACTGAAGCTTTCTTT
CASSSNRGQLFIPTEAFF
>TRBV19|TRBD2|.|TRBJ2-2
TGTGCCAGTGGGAGGGGACGGTGGGGCACCGGGGAGCTGTTTTTT
CASGRGRWGTGELFF
>TRBV7-9|.|once|TRBJ2-7
TGTGCCAGCAGCTTGTATCAGCAAGACGAGCAGTACTTC
CASSLYQQDEQYF
>TRBV29-1|.|.|TRBJ1-3
TGCAGCGTTTTCACCGAGGTGTCTGGAAACACCATATATTTT
CSVFTEVSGNTIYF
>TRBV7-3|.|.|TRBJ1-1
TGTGCCAGCAGCTTAAGTGGGGGAATGAACACTGAAGCTTTCTTT
CASSLSGGMNTEAFF
>TRBV7-3|.|.|TRBJ1-1
TGTGCCAGCAGCTTAACGGGGGCCACTGAAGCTTTCTTT
CASSLTGATEAFF
>TRBV9|.|.|TRBJ1-5
TGTGCCAGCAGCGTACAGGGTCCAAATCAGCCCCAGCATTTT
CASSVQGPNQPQHF
>TRBV5-1|.|.|TRBJ1-5
TGCGCCAGCAGAACGGACGGCAATAGCAATCAGCCCCAGCATTTT
CASRTDGNSNQPQHF
>TRBV19|.|.|TRBJ1-5
TGTGCCAGTAGTCTAACAAGCAATCAGCCCCAGCATTTT
CASSLTSNQPQHF
>TRBV19|.|.|TRBJ2-1
TGTGCCAGTAGCCCTATATGGGGAAGGGCTAAACCCTACAATGAGCAGTTCTTC
CASSPIWGRAKPYNEQFF
>TRBV5-5|TRBD2|few|TRBJ2-5
TGTGCCAGCAGGAAGAGACTAGCGGGGGGGACCCTACAAGAGACCCAGTACTTC
CASRKRLAGGTLQETQYF
>TRBV6-5|TRBD1|once|TRBJ2-1
TGTGCCAGCGCGGGGACAGGCTCCTACAATGAGCAGTTCTTC
CASAGTGSYNEQFF
>TRBV6-5|TRBD1|.|TRBJ2-5
TGTGCCAGCAGCTTACAGGGGCAAGAGACCCAGTACTTC
CASSLQGQETQYF
>TRBV2|.|.|TRBJ2-7
TGTGCCACCACCCCGGGGGGGACAGCCTACGAGCAGTACTTC
CATTPGGTAYEQYF
>TRBV19|.|.|TRBJ2-5
TGTGCCAGTAGTATCAGGGAGACCCAGTACTTC
CASSIRETQYF
>TRBV25-1|.|.|TRBJ2-7
TGTGCCAGCAGCCACCCTCTAGAGGGTTACGAGCAGTACTTC
CASSHPLEGYEQYF
>TRBV29-1|TRBD1|.|TRBJ2-6
TGCAGCGCTTTGGATTCCGGGACAGGGCCGTCTGGGGCCAACGTCCTGACTTTC
CSALDSGTGPSGANVLTF
>TRBV12-5|.|.|TRBJ1-1
TGTGCTAGTGGTTTGGGGGCAGGGAACACTGAAGCTTTCTTT
CASGLGAGNTEAFF
>TRBV7-2|.|.|TRBJ2-2
TGTGCCAGCAGCCCTATGGACAGAGCCGGGGAGCTGTTTTTT
CASSPMDRAGELFF
>TRBV27|.|.|TRBJ2-7
TGTGCCAGCAGTTTATCAATTGGGGCAGCCAACGAGCAGTACTTC
CASSLSIGAANEQYF
>TRBV3-1/TRBV3-2|.|.|TRBJ2-4
TGTGCCAGCAGCCAAAAAGGGGGGAACATTCAGTACTTC
CASSQKGGNIQYF
>TRBV7-8|.|.|TRBJ1-2
TGTGCCAGCAGCCTCCGGAAGACACCCGGTGGCGGCTACACCTTC
CASSLRKTPGGGYTF
>TRBV5-6|.|.|TRBJ1-2
TGTGCCAGCAGCCCAGCGATGGGGATATATGGCTACACCTTC
CASSPAMGIYGYTF
>TRBV15|.|.|TRBJ2-2
TGTGCCACCCGCGAGGGCGGAACCGGGGAGCTGTTTTTT
CATREGGTGELFF
>TRBV5-1|TRBD1|.|TRBJ1-1
TGCGCCAGCAGCTTAACCCCCCCAGGGGGCCTCATGAACACTGAAGCTTTCTTT
CASSLTPPGGLMNTEAFF